The 13 T cell receptor beta chains below all came from one sample that was sequenced in a study of cytomegalovirus exposure and HLA in healthy donors. In the PCR, 60 Vbeta and 13 Jbeta primers were used. Sequencing used immunoSEQ multiplex PCR; TCRdb keeps in-frame clones, though not all of them. Among 130,000 to 150,000 clones listed, roughly 80% were seen once. Material for sequencing was PBMCs. Source of these receptors: a woman in her 30s in good health and CMV-seronegative.

This clone was detected only a few times. CDR3 coding DNA: TGTGCCAGCAGTGAAGGGGGGGACAATCAGCCCCAGCATTTT. It codes for CASSEGGDNQPQHF. The chain has TRBV6-1 and TRBJ1-5, with D perhaps matching TRBD1 (5 bases). V dropped 1 base and J dropped 3 bases, with 7 bases sitting between them. Germline CDR1 reads MNHNS; CDR2 reads SASEGT. CDR3 length: 14 amino acids.

The chain employs TRBV18 and TRBJ1-3; 8 bases line up with TRBD1. Looked up from germline, CDR1 is KGHSH and CDR2 is LQKENI. The junction had 14 bases not matched to a gene; V was cut back by 2 bases and J by 2 bases. This CDR3 region has 19 residues. CDR3 in DNA: TGTGCCAGCTCACCATTCGACAGGGGAACGCTGGACGCTGGAAACACCATATATTTT. This translates into CASSPFDRGTLDAGNTIYF.

The CDR3 DNA sequence: TGTGCCAGCTCACCTTTCGAGGGTGCCCCGAACACTGAAGCTTTCTTT. Translation gives CASSPFEGAPNTEAFF. This chain connects TRBV18 to TRBJ1-1, with no clear D. This CDR3 spans 16 amino acids. The germline V gene encodes CDR1 KGHSH and CDR2 LQKENI. Trimming took off 3 bases at V and 1 base at J, with 15 bases between the two ends. The variable domain in full, with the rest retrieved from reference TRBV18 and TRBJ1-1, is NAGVMQNPRHLVRRRGQEARLRCSPMKGHSHVYWYRQLPEEGLKFMVYLQKENIIDESGMPKERFSAEFPKEGPSILRIQQVVRGDSAAYFCASSPFEGAPNTEAFFGQGTRLTVV.

CDR3 sequence: CASSLFRDYGYTF. The CDR3 nucleotides read TGTGCCAGCAGTTTATTCAGGGACTATGGCTACACCTTC. The chain joins TRBV27 to TRBJ1-2; D might be TRBD1 (5 bases). Germline V gives CDR1 MNHEY, CDR2 SMNVEV (reference sequence). The CDR3 covers 13 residues. V lost 1 base, J lost 3 bases, and 6 bases lay in between.

This chain joins TRBV14 and TRBJ2-7; D unclear. V shed 1 base and J shed 0 bases, with 4 bases lying between them. The V gene's germline CDR1 is SGHDN and CDR2 FVKESK. The CDR3 is 13 residues long. The CDR3 DNA follows: TGTGCCAGCAGCCAAGCACTCTCCTACGAGCAGTACTTC. It specifies CASSQALSYEQYF. The full variable domain, completed using reference TRBV14 and TRBJ2-7, is EAGVTQFPSHSVIEKGQTVTLRCDPISGHDNLYWYRRVMGKEIKFLLHFVKESKQDESGMPNNRFLAERTGGTYSTLKVQPAELEDSGVYFCASSQALSYEQYFGPGTRLTVT.

On this clone: Other DNA sequences in the same sample also yield this CDR3. The chain joins TRBV30 to TRBJ1-2; D is perhaps TRBD1 (5 bases). The CDR3 is made up of 14 amino acids. Germline CDR1 GTSNPN, CDR2 SVGIG (reference sequence). The V end lost 3 bases, the J end lost 1 base, and 12 bases lay between the germline ends. CDR3 region: CAWRRRGDNYGYTF. The CDR3 DNA reads as TGTGCCTGGAGACGGAGGGGTGATAACTATGGCTACACCTTC.

The chain recombines TRBV15 with TRBJ2-5; D gene unclear. This CDR3 is built from 15 residues. The V gene lost 0 bases and the J gene lost 1 base, with 9 bases spanning the gap. Germline V gene sequence: CDR1 LNHNV, CDR2 YYDKDF (reference sequence). The CDR3 spells CATSRDQRPQETQYF. CDR3 DNA sequence: TGTGCCACCAGCAGAGACCAGCGCCCCCAAGAGACCCAGTACTTC.

The chain combines TRBV28 with TRBJ1-1; possible D gene TRBD1, 6 bases. This CDR3 is built from 16 residues. V was clipped by 7 bases and J by 0 bases, with 18 bases between them. CDR1 is MDHEN and CDR2 is SYDVKM in the germline V gene. CDR3 sequence: CASTPRGGGLNTEAFF. The CDR3 coding sequence is TGTGCCAGCACGCCCCGAGGGGGAGGGCTGAACACTGAAGCTTTCTTT.

The V call is TRBV15, the J call TRBJ2-2; D ambiguous. Germline assignment: CDR1 LNHNV and CDR2 YYDKDF (reference sequence). This CDR3 comprises 13 residues. V was trimmed by 1 base and J by 6 bases, leaving 6 bases between them. CDR3 protein: CATSRGGPGELFF. CDR3 nucleotides: TGTGCCACCAGCAGAGGAGGCCCCGGGGAGCTGTTTTTT.

V is TRBV7-2 and J is TRBJ2-1, with 8 bases that match TRBD2. This CDR3 is 15 amino acids long. CDR1 and CDR2 (germline): SGHTA, FQGNSA. Trimming at V came to 7 bases and at J to 3 bases, leaving 8 bases not matched to a gene. This CDR3 reads CASTFSGNRYNEQFF. For the CDR3, the DNA is TGTGCCAGCACCTTTAGCGGGAACCGCTACAATGAGCAGTTCTTC.

The DNA for the CDR3 is TGCGCCAGCAGCCAAGATCTATACGAGCAGTACTTC. It is translated as CASSQDLYEQYF. This chain connects TRBV4-1 to TRBJ2-7; D call uncertain. This CDR3 contains 12 residues. CDR1 is MGHRA, CDR2 YSYEKL, per germline. V lost 0 bases, J lost 4 bases, and 4 bases lay in between.

CDR3 bases: TGTGCCAGCAGCTTAGATGCGGAAATCAATTCACCCCTCCACTTT. Translation gives CASSLDAEINSPLHF. The rearrangement uses TRBV7-2 and TRBJ1-6; D not certain. This CDR3 is built from 15 residues. Germline lookup yields CDR1 SGHTA and CDR2 FQGNSA. The germline V and J ends were trimmed by 1 base and 7 bases, with 11 bases remaining between them.

The rearrangement uses TRBV19 and TRBJ1-1, with 8 bases identical to TRBD1. Germline lookup yields CDR1 LNHDA and CDR2 SQIVND (reference sequence). Germline trimming cut 4 bases from V and 5 bases from J; bases unmatched to any gene: 6. This CDR3 spans 14 amino acids. CDR3 protein: CASSKDRVGTEAFF. CDR3 sequence (DNA): TGTGCCAGTAGTAAGGACAGGGTCGGGACTGAAGCTTTCTTT.